Included here is one T cell receptor (beta chain) sequence, with context. Its target is not known. V lost 4 bases and J 7 bases, leaving 15 bases between the germline ends. The CDR3 totals 14 residues. Germline V lookup: CDR1 SGHKS, CDR2 YYEKEE (reference sequence). It was RNA transcripts that yielded the amplified TCR beta CDR3 regions. HTBI primers were the set used in a first-round RT-PCR of the TCR CDR3. TCRdb fed the multiplex PCR reads into MiXCR, producing one record per CDR3 protein. Among roughly 560,000 distinct CDR3 sequences listed, approximately 15% were seen once. The entry originates in a study of T cells in Graves' hyperthyroidism and ophthalmopathy. Notes on the study in general: Ophthalmopathy, as predicted by the model, came a median 6.5 months after the prediction. Separating ophthalmopathy from stable hyperthyroidism was achieved by a 13 V-J model. In blood, most of the thyroid clonotypes expanded above 0.001 were also present.

Uncontrolled infections, other autoimmune diseases, pregnancy or lactation led to exclusion of patients. The TCR was taken from a woman aged 40 to 50 with Graves' ophthalmopathy. J is TRBJ1-5 and V is TRBV5-5, with a tentative D call TRBD1 (6 bases). Sequenced sample: blood. CDR3 loop: CASSPQGVEQPQHF. In DNA form, the CDR3 reads TGTGCCAGCAGCCCACAGGGTGTGGAGCAGCCCCAGCATTTT.